This entry lists 3 T cell receptor beta chains sequenced from one sample in a study of blood T cell repertoires in COVID-19. Libraries were prepared by immunoSEQ multiplex PCR; TCRdb keeps only in-frame clonotypes and omits some of them. The repertoire includes roughly 100,000 clones, roughly 72% of them detected once, and roughly 6% sits in the top ten. Input material: peripheral blood. The receptor source for this set is a man older than 75 with acute or convalescent COVID-19.

In this sample, this clone turned up a few times. The chain carries TRBV3-1 (or the pseudogene TRBV3-2) and TRBJ2-5; D unclear. V gave up 2 bases and J gave up 1 base, with 5 bases separating them. Germline V gives CDR1 LGHDT, CDR2 YNNKEL (reference sequence). The CDR3 is 13 residues long. CDR3 DNA: TGTGCCAGCAGCCAATCTCTCCAAGAGACCCAGTACTTC. This translates into CASSQSLQETQYF.

This chain uses TRBV27 with TRBJ2-1; TRBD1 might be the D (6 bases). V lost 5 bases and J 7 bases, leaving 21 bases between the germline ends. CDR1 and CDR2 (germline): MNHEY, SMNVEV (reference sequence). This CDR3 has 16 amino acids. The CDR3 DNA reads TGTGCCAGCAGTCTGCCGTGGGGGCTAGCAGTGAATGAGCAGTTCTTC. Its translation: CASSLPWGLAVNEQFF.

This clone was counted once. The V call is TRBV29-1, the J call TRBJ2-1; D is unresolved. The CDR3 totals 12 residues. The ends were cut back, 4 bases at V and 5 bases at J, with 9 bases in the middle. Germline V gene sequence: CDR1 SQVTM, CDR2 ANQGSEA. CDR3 sequence (DNA): TGCAGCGTTGTGGTCGCGCACAATGAGCAGTTCTTC. Translating it yields CSVVVAHNEQFF.